The clone carrying this TCR beta chain was counted between two and nine times. Its antigen is undetermined. The data were taken from a study of spatial heterogeneity in lung cancer. Study in general: Tumor-region TCR transcript counts correlated strongly with a T cell module score from matched bulk RNA-seq. An average of more than ten raw reads was observed per unique TCR and UMI combination. Study conclusions and caveats: Counts of expanded alpha and beta TCRs within tumors tracked the tumor nonsynonymous mutation count.

V shed 4 bases and J shed 6 bases, with 4 bases lying between them. CDR3 length equals 11 residues. Per germline, CDR1 SGHDN and CDR2 FVKESK. Every TCR cDNA molecule bore a unique molecular identifier. One entry per CDR3 protein, called by TCRdb with MiXCR from the 5' RACE reads. The table has about 9,600 distinct CDR3 sequences, roughly 6% seen once. This sample's time point: sample taken at primary tumor resection. Researchers sequenced whole RNA taken from tumor, nontumor lung or frozen PBMC without sorting. The source of this sequence is a male donor with early-stage non-small cell lung cancer. V gene TRBV14 combines with J gene TRBJ2-1, with D uncertain. The sample here was lung tumor tissue, taken at surgery. The CDR3: CASSLLNEQFF. CDR3 nucleotide sequence: TGTGCCAGCAGCCTCCTCAATGAGCAGTTCTTC.